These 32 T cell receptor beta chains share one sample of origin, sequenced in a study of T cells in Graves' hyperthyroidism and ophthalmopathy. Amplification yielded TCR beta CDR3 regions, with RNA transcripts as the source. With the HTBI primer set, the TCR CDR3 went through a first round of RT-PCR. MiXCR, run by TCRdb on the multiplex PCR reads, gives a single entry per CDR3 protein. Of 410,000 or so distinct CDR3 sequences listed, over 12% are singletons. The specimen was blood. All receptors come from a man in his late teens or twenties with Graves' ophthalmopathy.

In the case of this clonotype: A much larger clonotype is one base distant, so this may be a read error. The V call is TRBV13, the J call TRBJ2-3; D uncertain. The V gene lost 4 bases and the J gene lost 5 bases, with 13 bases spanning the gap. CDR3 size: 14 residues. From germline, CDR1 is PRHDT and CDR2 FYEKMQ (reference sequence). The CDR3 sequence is CASSSGPDLDTQYF. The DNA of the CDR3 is TGTGCCAGCAGCTCCGGGCCAGATCTAGATACGCAGTATTTT. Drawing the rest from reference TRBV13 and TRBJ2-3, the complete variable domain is AAGVIQSPRHLIKEKRETATLKCYPIPRHDTVYWYQQGPGQDPQFLISFYEKMQSDKGSIPDRFSAQQFSDYHSELNMSSLELGDSALYFCASSSGPDLDTQYFGPGTRLTVL.

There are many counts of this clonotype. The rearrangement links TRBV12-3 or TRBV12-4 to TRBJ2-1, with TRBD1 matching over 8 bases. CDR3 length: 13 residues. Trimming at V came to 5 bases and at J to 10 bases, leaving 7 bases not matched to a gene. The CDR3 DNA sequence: TGTGCCAGCAGTAAAGACAGGGGTGGCGAGCAGTTCTTC. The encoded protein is CASSKDRGGEQFF.

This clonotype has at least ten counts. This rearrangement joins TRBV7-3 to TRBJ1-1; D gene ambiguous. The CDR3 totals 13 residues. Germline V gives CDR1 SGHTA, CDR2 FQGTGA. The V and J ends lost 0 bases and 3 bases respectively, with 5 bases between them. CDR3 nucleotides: TGTGCCAGCAGCTTAACGGCGGACACTGAAGCTTTCTTT. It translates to CASSLTADTEAFF.

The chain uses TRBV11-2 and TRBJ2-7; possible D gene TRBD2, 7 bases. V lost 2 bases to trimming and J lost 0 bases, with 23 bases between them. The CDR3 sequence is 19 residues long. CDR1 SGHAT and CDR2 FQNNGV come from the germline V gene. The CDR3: CASSLPIRGPAGSSYEQYF. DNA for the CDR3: TGTGCCAGCAGCTTACCCATCAGGGGCCCAGCGGGGAGCTCCTACGAGCAGTACTTC.

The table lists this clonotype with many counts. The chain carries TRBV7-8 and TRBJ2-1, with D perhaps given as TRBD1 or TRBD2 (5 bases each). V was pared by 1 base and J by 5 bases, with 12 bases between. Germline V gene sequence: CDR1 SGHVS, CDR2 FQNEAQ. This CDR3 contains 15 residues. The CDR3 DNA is TGTGCCAGCAGCTTAGGCCCGGGACCGAACAATGAGCAGTTCTTC. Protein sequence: CASSLGPGPNNEQFF. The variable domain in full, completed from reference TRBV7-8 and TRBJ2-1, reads GAGVSQSPRYKVAKRGQDVALRCDPISGHVSLFWYQQALGQGPEFLTYFQNEAQLDKSGLPSDRFFAERPEGSVSTLKIQRTQQEDSAVYLCASSLGPGPNNEQFFGPGTRLTVL.

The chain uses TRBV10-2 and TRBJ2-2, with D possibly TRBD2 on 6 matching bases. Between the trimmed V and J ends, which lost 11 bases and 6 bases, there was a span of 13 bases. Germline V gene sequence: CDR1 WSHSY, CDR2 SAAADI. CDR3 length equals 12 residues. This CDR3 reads CAATSWPGELFF. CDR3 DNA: TGCGCCGCAACTAGCTGGCCCGGGGAGCTGTTTTTT.

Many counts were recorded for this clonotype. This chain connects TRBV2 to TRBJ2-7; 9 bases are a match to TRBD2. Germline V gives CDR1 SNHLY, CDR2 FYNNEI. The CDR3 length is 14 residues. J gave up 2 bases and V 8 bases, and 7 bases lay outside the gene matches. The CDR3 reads CASRTSGPAYEQYF. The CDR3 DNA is TGTGCCAGCCGAACTAGCGGGCCTGCCTACGAGCAGTACTTC.

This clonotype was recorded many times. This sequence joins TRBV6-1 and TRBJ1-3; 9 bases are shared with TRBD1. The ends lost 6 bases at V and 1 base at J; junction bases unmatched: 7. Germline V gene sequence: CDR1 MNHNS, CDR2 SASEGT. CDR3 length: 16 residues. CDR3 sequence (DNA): TGTGCCAGCAGCCCCCGGGACAGGGTTTCTGGAAACACCATATATTTT. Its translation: CASSPRDRVSGNTIYF.

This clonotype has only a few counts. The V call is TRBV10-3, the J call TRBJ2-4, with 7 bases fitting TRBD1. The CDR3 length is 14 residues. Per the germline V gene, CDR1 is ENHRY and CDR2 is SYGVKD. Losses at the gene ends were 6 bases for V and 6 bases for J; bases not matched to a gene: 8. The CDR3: CAIRGDREGNIQYF. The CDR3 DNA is TGTGCCATCAGGGGAGACAGGGAAGGAAACATTCAGTACTTC.

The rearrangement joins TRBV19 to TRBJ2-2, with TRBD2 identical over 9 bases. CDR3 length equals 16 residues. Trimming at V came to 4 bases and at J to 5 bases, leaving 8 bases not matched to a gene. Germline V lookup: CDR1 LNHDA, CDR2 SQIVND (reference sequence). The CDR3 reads CASSRIAGVITGELFF. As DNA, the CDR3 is TGTGCCAGTAGTAGGATAGCGGGAGTTATTACCGGGGAGCTGTTTTTT.

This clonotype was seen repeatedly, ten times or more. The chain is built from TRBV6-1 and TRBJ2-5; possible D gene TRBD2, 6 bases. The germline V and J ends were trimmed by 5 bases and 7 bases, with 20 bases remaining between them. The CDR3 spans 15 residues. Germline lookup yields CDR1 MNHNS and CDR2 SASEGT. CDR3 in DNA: TGTGCCAGCAGTTACTTCTTAGACCAGGGAGGGACCCAGTACTTC. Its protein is CASSYFLDQGGTQYF.

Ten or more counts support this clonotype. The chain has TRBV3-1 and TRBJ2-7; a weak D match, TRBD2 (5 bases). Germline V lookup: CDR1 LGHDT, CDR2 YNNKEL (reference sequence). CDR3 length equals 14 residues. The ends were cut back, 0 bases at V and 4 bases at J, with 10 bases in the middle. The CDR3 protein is CASSQDKRTYEQYF. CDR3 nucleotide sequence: TGTGCCAGCAGCCAAGACAAACGGACTTACGAGCAGTACTTC.

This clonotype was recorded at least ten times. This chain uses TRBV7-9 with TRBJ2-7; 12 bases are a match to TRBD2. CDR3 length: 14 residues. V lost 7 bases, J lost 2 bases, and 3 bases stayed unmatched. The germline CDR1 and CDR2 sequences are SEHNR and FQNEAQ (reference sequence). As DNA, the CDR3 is TGTGCCAGCACCCTAGCGGGAGGGCCCTACGAGCAGTACTTC. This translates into CASTLAGGPYEQYF.

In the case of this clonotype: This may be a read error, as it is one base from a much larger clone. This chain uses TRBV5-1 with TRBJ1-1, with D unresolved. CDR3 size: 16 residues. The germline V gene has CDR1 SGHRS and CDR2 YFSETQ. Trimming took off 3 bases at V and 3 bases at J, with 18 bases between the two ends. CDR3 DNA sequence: TGCGCCAGCAGCTGGGCCAACTGGGTTCTGGACACTGAAGCTTTCTTT. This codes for CASSWANWVLDTEAFF.

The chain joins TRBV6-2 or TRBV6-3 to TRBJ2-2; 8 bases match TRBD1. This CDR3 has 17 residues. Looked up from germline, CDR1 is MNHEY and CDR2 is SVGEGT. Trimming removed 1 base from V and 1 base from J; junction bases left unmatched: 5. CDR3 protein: CASSYFPGQGNTGELFF. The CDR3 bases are TGTGCCAGCAGTTACTTCCCCGGACAGGGGAACACCGGGGAGCTGTTTTTT.

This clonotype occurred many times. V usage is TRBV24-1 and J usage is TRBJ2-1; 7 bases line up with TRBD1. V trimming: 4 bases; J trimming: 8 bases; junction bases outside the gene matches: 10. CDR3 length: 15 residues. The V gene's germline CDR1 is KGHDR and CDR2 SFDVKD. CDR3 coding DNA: TGTGCCACCAGTGAGAGCCGGGCAGGGGGACATGAGCAGTTCTTC. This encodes CATSESRAGGHEQFF.

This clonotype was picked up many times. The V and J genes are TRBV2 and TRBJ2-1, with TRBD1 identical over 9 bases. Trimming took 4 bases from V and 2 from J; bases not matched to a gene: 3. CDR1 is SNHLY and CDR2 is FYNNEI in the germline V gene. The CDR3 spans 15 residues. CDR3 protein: CASSADRGAYNEQFF. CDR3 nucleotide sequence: TGTGCCAGCAGTGCTGACAGGGGGGCCTACAATGAGCAGTTCTTC. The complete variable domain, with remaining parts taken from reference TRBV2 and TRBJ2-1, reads EPEVTQTPSHQVTQMGQEVILRCVPISNHLYFYWYRQILGQKVEFLVSFYNNEISEKSEIFDDQFSVERPDGSNFTLKIRSTKLEDSAMYFCASSADRGAYNEQFFGPGTRLTVL.

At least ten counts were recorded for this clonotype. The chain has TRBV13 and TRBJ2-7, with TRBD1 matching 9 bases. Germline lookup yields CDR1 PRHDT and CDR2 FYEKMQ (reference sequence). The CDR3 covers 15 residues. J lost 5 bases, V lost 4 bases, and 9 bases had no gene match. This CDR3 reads CASSSIGTGPNEQYF. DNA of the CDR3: TGTGCCAGCAGCTCCATCGGGACAGGGCCCAACGAGCAGTACTTC.

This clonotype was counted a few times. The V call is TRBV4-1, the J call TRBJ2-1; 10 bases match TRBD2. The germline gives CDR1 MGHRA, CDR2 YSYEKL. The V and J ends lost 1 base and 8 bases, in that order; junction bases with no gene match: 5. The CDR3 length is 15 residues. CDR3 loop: CASSQVLLAGDEQFF. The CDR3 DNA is TGCGCCAGCAGCCAAGTCTTGCTAGCGGGGGATGAGCAGTTCTTC.

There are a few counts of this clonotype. The CDR3 region is CASRNRVWMNTEAFF. CDR3 coding DNA: TGTGCCAGTAGGAACAGGGTTTGGATGAACACTGAAGCTTTCTTT. The rearrangement links TRBV19 to TRBJ1-1; TRBD1 might be the D (6 bases). Germline lookup yields CDR1 LNHDA and CDR2 SQIVND (reference sequence). Trimming took off 6 bases at V and 0 bases at J, with 14 bases between the two ends. This CDR3 has 15 residues. Using reference TRBV19 and TRBJ1-1 for the parts outside the CDR3, the full variable domain is DGGITQSPKYLFRKEGQNVTLSCEQNLNHDAMYWYRQDPGQGLRLIYYSQIVNDFQKGDIAEGYSVSREKKESFPLTVTSAQKNPTAFYLCASRNRVWMNTEAFFGQGTRLTVV.

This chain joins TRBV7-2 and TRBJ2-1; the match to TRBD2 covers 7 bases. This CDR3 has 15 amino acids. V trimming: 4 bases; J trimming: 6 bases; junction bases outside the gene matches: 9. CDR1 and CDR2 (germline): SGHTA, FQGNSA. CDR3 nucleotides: TGTGCCAGCAGCTCGTGGGGGGGGAACGGCAATGAGCAGTTCTTC. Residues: CASSSWGGNGNEQFF.

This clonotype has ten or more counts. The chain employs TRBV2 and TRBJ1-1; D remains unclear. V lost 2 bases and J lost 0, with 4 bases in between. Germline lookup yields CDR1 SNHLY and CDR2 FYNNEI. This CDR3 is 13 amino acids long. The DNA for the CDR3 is TGTGCCAGCAGTGAAAGCATGAACACTGAAGCTTTCTTT. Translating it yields CASSESMNTEAFF.

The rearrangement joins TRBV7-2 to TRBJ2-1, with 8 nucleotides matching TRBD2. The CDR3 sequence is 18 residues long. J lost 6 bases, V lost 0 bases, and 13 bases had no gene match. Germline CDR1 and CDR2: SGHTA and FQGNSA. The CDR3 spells CASSLAPPGSLAGNEQFF. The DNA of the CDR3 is TGTGCCAGCAGCTTAGCCCCCCCCGGGAGTCTAGCGGGCAATGAGCAGTTCTTC.

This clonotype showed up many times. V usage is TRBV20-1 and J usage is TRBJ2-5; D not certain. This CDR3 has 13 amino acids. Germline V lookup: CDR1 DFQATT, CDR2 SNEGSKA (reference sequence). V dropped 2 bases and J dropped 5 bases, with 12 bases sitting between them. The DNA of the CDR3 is TGCAGTGCTAGAAGTGTACAGTTGGAGACCCAGTACTTC. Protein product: CSARSVQLETQYF.

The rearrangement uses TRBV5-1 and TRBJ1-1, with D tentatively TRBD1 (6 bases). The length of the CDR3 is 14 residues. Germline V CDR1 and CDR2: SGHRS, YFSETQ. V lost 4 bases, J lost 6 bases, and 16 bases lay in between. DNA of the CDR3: TGCGCCAGCAGCCCCTCTTACAGGGCCCCTGAAGCTTTCTTT. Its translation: CASSPSYRAPEAFF.

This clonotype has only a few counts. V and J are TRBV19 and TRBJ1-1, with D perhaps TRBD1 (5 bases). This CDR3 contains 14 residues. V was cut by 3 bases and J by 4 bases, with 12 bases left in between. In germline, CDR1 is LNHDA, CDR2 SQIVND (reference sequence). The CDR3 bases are TGTGCCAGTAGTATTTCAGGGCCGGGCACTGAAGCTTTCTTT. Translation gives CASSISGPGTEAFF.

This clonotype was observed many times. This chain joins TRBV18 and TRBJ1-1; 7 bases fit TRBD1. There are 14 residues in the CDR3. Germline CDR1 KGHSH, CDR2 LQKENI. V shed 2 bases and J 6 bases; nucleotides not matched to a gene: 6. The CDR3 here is CASSPTTGLAEAFF. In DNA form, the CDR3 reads TGTGCCAGCTCACCAACGACAGGGCTCGCTGAAGCTTTCTTT.

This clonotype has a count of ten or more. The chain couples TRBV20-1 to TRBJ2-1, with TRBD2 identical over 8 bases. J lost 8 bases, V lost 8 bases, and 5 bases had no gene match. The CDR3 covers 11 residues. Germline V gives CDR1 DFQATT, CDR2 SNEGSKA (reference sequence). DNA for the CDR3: TGCAGTTGTCAGCGGGAGTATGAGCAGTTCTTC. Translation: CSCQREYEQFF.

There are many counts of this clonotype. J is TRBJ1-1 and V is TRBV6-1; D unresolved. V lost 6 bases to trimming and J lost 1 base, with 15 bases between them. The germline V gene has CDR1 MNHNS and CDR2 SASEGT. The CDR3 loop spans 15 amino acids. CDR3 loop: CASSPSAGWNTEAFF. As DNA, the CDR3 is TGTGCCAGCAGCCCCTCCGCGGGCTGGAACACTGAAGCTTTCTTT.

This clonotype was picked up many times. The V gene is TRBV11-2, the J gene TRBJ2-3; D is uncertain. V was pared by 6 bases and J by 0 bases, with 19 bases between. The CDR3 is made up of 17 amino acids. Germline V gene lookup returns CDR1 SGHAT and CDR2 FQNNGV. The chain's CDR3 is CASRPLRTQSSTDTQYF. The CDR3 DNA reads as TGTGCCAGCAGACCTCTTAGGACGCAATCTAGCACAGATACGCAGTATTTT.

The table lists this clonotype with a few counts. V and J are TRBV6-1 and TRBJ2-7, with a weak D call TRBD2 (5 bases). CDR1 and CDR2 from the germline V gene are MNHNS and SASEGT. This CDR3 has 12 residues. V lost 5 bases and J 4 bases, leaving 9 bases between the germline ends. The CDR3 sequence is CASSIRRYEQYF. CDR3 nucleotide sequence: TGTGCCAGCAGTATTAGGAGGTACGAGCAGTACTTC.

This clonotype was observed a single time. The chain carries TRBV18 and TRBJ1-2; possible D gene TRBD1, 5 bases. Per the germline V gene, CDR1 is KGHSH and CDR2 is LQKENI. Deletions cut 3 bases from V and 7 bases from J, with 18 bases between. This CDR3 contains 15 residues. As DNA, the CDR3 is TGTGCCAGCTCACCGGACAAGCCGTCAGTGGGTGGCTACACCTTC. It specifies CASSPDKPSVGGYTF.